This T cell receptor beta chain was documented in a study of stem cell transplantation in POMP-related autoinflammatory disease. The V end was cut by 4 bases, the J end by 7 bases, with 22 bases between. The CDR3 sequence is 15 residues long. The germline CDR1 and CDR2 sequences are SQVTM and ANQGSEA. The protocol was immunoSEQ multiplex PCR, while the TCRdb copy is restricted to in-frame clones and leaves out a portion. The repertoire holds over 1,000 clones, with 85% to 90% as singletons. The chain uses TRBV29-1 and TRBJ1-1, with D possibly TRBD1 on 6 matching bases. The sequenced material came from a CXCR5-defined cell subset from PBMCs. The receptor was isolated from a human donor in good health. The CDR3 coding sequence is TGCAGCGTTGTAGCCAGGGGCGCTACAAACGGTGAAGCTTTCTTT. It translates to CSVVARGATNGEAFF.